The clone carrying this T cell receptor (beta chain) was observed at least ten times. What it recognizes is unknown. The data were obtained in a study of tumor-infiltrating lymphocytes in primary liver carcinoma. The researchers produced TCR beta cDNA from around 500 ng total RNA with a constant-region primer. Libraries for TCR beta were built through three nested multiplex PCR rounds, which together made up a slightly modified ARM-PCR procedure. TRBV1-TRBV30 forward and Cbeta reverse primers drove the first two approximately 10-cycle rounds. TCRdb reprocessed the multiplex PCR reads via MiXCR and lists one record per CDR3 protein. Of tens of thousands of distinct CDR3 sequences detected, 69% appear once; the ten largest clones hold roughly 28%. General study findings and limits: Tumor region pairs outstripped tumor-adjacent and tumor-blood pairs in overlap.

The V gene lost 3 bases and the J gene lost 1 base, with 10 bases spanning the gap. The CDR3 has 15 residues. Germline loops: CDR1 LNHDA, CDR2 SQIVND (reference sequence). Co-extracting RNA and DNA was done with roughly 17-32 mg of unsorted bulk tissue as input. The TCR comes from a man in his forties with primary liver carcinoma and hepatitis B virus infection. Sequencing was performed on tumor-adjacent normal liver tissue. This sequence joins TRBV19 and TRBJ2-1, with no clear D. The CDR3 loop is CASSMGGVSYNEQFF. The DNA for the CDR3 is TGTGCCAGTAGTATGGGTGGGGTTTCCTACAATGAGCAGTTCTTC.